This T cell receptor (beta chain) came from a study of human T cells and chemical hapten exposure (dated by TCRdb to the early 2020s). For context, the study as a whole: For sensitization, 2% DPC in acetone was applied to a 2 cm by 2 cm area of upper inner arm skin. For TCR sequencing, blood came from 25 to 35 alopecia patients at anywhere from one to four time points (pre-sensitization, 2, 6 and 24 weeks). Libraries were pooled for sequencing, and variation in per-sample TCR yields was attributed mainly to small differences in library volumes within the pool. Patch testing was done on the upper back using Finn chambers containing 0.01% DPC, and results were scored after 6 days according to International Contact Dermatitis Research Group standards. Blood samples were taken from patients before sensitization (week 0) and at 2, 6 and about 24 weeks after DPC sensitization. Alopecia areata with under or over 50% scalp involvement, alopecia totalis and alopecia universalis were represented in the patient cohort, which was mostly female. Peripheral blood TCR repertoire changes were tracked in vivo in alopecia patients during primary and secondary sensitization to the hapten diphenylcyclopropenone (DPC). Throughout the study period of around 25 weeks, patients also received therapeutic DPC doses to the scalp every week.

The germline V gene yields SGHAT for CDR1 and FQNNGV for CDR2. Deletion took 1 base off V and 6 bases off J, with a span of 9 bases between the germline ends. From cysteine to phenylalanine, the CDR3 is 14 amino acids long. The entry retains the CDR3 DNA only, 42 bases that are in frame from base 1. This clonotype was counted many times. Its recognized antigen is unknown. Per-base quality was not reported, and no clone a single base away is much larger than it. Library preparation was by RACE. Sequencing took place on a NextSeq 500. During library preparation, unique molecular identifiers were attached to individual cDNA molecules so that TCRs could be counted in a quantitative, reproducible way. For every blood RNA sample, sequencing covered both the TCR alpha and TCR beta chains. The study's processing was this. A median of approximately 96,000 TCRs per sample was observed, with a range of about 20,000 to 690,600. The Decombinator software suite was used to annotate the V, J and CDR3 of the TCR reads. For the PS versus PT1 abundance plots, all samples were subsampled to the same number of TCRs (28,000). Expanded TCRs were defined as absent before sensitization and observed at least eight times at the 2-week time point. TCRdb ran its own pipeline on the public reads, namely fastp trimming at Q25 and MiXCR clone calling, and kept in-frame beta chains. When rows share a CDR3 protein, they turn into one entry using the most common DNA and genes. Clone size and V and J calls follow TCRdb, not the original study. The table for this sample lists fewer than 100,000 distinct CDR3 sequences; approximately 10% of them were counted only once. 1% to 1.2% of the sample is in the top ten clones.

Read against the paper, the sample's time point label means: patch test 3, about 24 weeks after DPC sensitization. What the treatment or condition label conveys for this sample: therapeutic diphenylcyclopropenone sensitization with weekly scalp DPC. Blood at each patch-test visit was drawn before the patch test was applied. Patients were considered eligible if aged 18 to 70, diagnosed with alopecia and deemed suitable for DPC therapy, and patients were excluded if pregnant. Total RNA was extracted from unfractionated whole blood collected in Tempus Blood RNA tubes. What the authors observed across the whole study: DPC sensitization did not change the number of TCRs with a frequency above 1 in 1000, and there was no evidence of changes in global repertoire structure. The number of PT1 expanded TCRs positively correlated with patch test score, significant at thresholds 8, 16 and 32 but not 4. Repeated subsampling changed both the strength of the expansion versus patch-test correlation and the threshold at which the correlation became significant. Alopecia, a presumed autoimmune disease, was present in all patients, so the immune response of the patients might differ from that of healthy individuals. Significantly more large CDR3 similarity clusters were formed by expanded TCRs than by pre-sensitization or healthy control sets, consistent with antigen-driven responses.

Specimen: whole blood, collected in connection with sensitization to the hapten diphenylcyclopropenone (DPC). The clonotype originates from a woman in her 30s with alopecia areata. Some clones in this sample may be carry-over from other donors' samples. This chain joins TRBV11-2 to TRBJ2-2, with the identity of the D gene unclear. The CDR3 is CASSLVGRAGELFF. The nucleotides are TGTGCCAGCAGCTTAGTTGGACGAGCCGGGGAGCTGTTTTTT. With the rest looked up from the reference TRBV11-2 and TRBJ2-2 genes rather than sequenced, the full variable domain is EAGVAQSPRYKIIEKRQSVAFWCNPISGHATLYWYQQILGQGPKLLIQFQNNGVVDDSQLPKDRFSAERLKGVDSTLKIQPAKLEDSAVYLCASSLVGRAGELFFGEGSRLTVL.